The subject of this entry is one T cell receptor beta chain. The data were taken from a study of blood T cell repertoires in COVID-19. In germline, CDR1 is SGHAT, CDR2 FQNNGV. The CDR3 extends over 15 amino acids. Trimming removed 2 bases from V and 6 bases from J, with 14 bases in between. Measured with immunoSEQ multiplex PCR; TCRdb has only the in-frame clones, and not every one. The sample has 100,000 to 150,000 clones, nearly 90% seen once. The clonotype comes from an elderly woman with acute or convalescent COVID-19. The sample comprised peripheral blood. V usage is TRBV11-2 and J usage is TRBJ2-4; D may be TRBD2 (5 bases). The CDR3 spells CASSLIRGSRNIQYF. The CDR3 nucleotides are TGTGCCAGCAGCTTAATCCGGGGATCTAGAAACATTCAGTACTTC.